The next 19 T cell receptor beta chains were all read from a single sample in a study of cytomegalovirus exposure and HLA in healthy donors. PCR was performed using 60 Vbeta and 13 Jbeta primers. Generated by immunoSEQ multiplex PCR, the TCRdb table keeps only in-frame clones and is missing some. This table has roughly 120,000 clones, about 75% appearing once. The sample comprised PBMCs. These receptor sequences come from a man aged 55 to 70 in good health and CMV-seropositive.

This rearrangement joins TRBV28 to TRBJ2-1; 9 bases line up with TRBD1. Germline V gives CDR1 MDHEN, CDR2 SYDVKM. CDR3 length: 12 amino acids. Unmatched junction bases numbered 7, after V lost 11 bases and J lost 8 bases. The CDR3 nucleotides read TGTGCCGCGGGACAGGGCTGGGATGAGCAGTTCTTC. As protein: CAAGQGWDEQFF.

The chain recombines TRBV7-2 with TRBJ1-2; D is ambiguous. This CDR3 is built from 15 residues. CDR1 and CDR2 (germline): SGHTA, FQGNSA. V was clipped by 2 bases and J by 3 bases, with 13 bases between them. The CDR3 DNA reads TGTGCCAGCAGCTTAAGGTCAGGTTTTGACTATGGCTACACCTTC. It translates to CASSLRSGFDYGYTF.

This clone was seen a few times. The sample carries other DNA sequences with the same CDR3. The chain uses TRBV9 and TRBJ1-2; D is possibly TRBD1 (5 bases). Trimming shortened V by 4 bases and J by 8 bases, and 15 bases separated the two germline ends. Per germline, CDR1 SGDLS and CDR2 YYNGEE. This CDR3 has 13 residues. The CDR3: CASSPRRVGGYTF. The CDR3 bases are TGTGCCAGCAGCCCTCGCAGGGTAGGGGGCTACACCTTC. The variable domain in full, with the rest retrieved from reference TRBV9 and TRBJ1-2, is DSGVTQTPKHLITATGQRVTLRCSPRSGDLSVYWYQQSLDQGLQFLIQYYNGEERAKGNILERFSAQQFPDLHSELNLSSLELGDSALYFCASSPRRVGGYTFGSGTRLTVV.

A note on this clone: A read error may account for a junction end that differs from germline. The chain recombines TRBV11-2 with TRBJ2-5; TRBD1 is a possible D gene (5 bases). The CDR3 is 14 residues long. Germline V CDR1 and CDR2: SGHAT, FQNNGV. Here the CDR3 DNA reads TGTGCCAGCAGCTTAGGCAGGGCTCAAGAGTCCCAGTACTTC. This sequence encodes CASSLGRAQESQYF.

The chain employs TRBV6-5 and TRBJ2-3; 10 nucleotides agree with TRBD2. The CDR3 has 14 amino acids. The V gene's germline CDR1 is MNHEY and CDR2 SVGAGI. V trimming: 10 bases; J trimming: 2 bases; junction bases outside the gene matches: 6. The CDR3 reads CAIQAGGHTDTQYF. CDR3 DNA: TGTGCCATACAAGCGGGGGGGCACACAGATACGCAGTATTTT.

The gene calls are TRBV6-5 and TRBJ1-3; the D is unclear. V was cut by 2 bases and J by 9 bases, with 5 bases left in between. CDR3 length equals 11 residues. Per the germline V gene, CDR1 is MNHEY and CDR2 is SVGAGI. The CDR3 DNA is TGTGCCAGCAGTTACCTGAGCACCATATATTTT. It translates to CASSYLSTIYF.

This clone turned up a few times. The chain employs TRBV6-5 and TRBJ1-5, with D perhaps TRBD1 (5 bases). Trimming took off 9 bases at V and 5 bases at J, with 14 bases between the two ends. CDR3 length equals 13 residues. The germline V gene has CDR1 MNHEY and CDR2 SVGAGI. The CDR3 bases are TGTGCCAGTGCCGGGAGGGACTATCAGCCCCAGCATTTT. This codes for CASAGRDYQPQHF.

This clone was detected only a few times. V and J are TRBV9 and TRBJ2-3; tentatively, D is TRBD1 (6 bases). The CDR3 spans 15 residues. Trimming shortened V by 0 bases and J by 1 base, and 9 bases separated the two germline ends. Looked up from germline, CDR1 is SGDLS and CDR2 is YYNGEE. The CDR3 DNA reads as TGTGCCAGCAGCGTAGACAGGGCCGGCACAGATACGCAGTATTTT. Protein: CASSVDRAGTDTQYF.

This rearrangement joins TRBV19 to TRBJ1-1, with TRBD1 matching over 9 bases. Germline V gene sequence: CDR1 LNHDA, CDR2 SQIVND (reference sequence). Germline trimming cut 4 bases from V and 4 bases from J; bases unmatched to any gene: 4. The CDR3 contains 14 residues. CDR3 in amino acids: CASSKRQGGTEAFF. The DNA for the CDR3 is TGTGCCAGTAGTAAGCGACAGGGGGGCACTGAAGCTTTCTTT.

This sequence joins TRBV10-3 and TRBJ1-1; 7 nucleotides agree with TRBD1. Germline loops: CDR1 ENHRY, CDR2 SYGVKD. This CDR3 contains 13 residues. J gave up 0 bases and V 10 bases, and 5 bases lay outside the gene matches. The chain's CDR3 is CATVTGVNTEAFF. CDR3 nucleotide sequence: TGTGCCACCGTTACAGGGGTGAACACTGAAGCTTTCTTT.

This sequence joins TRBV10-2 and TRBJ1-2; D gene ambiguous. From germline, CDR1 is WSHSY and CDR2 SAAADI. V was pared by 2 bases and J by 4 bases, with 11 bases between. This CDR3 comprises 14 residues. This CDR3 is CASSEGRSFYGYTF. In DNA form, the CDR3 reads TGCGCCAGCAGTGAGGGTCGCAGTTTCTATGGCTACACCTTC.

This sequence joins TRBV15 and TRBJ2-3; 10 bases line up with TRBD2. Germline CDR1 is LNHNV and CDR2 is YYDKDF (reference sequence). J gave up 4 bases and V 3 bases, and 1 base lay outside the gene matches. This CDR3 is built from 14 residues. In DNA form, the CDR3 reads TGTGCCACCAGCAGCCTAGCGGGAGCAGATACGCAGTATTTT. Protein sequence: CATSSLAGADTQYF.

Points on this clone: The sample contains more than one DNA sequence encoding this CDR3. CDR3 protein: CASSIEGASYNEQFF. Here the CDR3 DNA reads TGTGCCAGTAGTATAGAAGGGGCAAGCTACAATGAGCAGTTCTTC. The rearrangement links TRBV19 to TRBJ2-1; TRBD1 is a possible D gene (5 bases). The V end lost 0 bases, the J end lost 3 bases, and 9 bases lay between the germline ends. This CDR3 comprises 15 residues. Germline V CDR1 and CDR2: LNHDA, SQIVND (reference sequence).

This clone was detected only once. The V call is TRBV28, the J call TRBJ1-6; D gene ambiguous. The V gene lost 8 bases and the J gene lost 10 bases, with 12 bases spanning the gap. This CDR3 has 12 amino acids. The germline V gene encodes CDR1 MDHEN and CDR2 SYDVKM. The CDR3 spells CASQGGGSPLHF. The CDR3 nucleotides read TGTGCCAGCCAAGGCGGAGGGTCACCCCTCCACTTT.

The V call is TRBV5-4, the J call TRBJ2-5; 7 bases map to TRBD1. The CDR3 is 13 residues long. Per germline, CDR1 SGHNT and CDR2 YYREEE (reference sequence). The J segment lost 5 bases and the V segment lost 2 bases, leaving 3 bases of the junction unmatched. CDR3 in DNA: TGTGCCAGCAGCTTAGGGGGCGGTGAGACCCAGTACTTC. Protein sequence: CASSLGGGETQYF.

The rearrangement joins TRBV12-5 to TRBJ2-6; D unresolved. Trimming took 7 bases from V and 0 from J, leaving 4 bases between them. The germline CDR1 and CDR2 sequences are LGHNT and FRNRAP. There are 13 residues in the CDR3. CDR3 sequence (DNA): TGTGCTAGTGCTCCCTCTGGGGCCAACGTCCTGACTTTC. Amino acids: CASAPSGANVLTF.

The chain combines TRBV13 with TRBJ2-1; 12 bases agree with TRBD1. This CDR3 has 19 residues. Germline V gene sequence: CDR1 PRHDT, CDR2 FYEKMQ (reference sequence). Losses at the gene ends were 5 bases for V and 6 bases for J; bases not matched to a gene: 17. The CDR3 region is CASSTDRDRGREDGNEQFF. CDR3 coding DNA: TGTGCCAGCAGCACAGACCGGGACAGGGGGCGGGAGGACGGCAATGAGCAGTTCTTC.

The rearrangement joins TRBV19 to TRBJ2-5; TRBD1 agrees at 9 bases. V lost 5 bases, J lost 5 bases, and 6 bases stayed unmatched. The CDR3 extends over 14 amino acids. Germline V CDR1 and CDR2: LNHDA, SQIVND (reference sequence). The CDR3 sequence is CASSPGQGWETQYF. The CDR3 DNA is TGTGCCAGTAGTCCGGGACAGGGTTGGGAGACCCAGTACTTC.

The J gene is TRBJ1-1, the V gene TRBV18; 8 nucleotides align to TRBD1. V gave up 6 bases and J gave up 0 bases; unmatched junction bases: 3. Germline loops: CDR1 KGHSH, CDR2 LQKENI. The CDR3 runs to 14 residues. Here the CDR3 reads CASSRGLLNTEAFF. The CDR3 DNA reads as TGTGCCAGCTCCAGGGGGCTGCTGAACACTGAAGCTTTCTTT.